The clone carrying this T cell receptor beta chain was found once. The antigen is unknown. Germline V gene data show CDR1 as MNHEY and CDR2 as SVGAGI. V was clipped by 4 bases and J by 8 bases, with 15 bases between them. This CDR3 has 14 residues. The data originate from a study of T cell responses to AZD1222 COVID-19 vaccine. The method was immunoSEQ multiplex PCR; TCRdb's version includes in-frame clones alone and lacks a portion of them. The sample contains 60,000 to 75,000 clones, 80% to 90% of which appear only once. Findings and limits, study-wide: Close to half of all spike-specific TCRs reportedly target regions of the variants that are unmutated. Donors were mostly white British, more females; clonal diversity possibly underestimated.

The TCR originated in an adult who received the AZD1222 COVID-19 vaccine. This rearrangement joins TRBV6-5 to TRBJ1-5; D is unresolved. Sample: peripheral blood, taken 28 days after the second AZD1222 dose. CDR3 nucleotides: TGTGCCAGCAGTTCCACCTTCGAGTACAAGCCCCAGCATTTT. Amino acid sequence: CASSSTFEYKPQHF.